This TCR beta chain was sequenced during a study of CD8 T cells in Susac syndrome. Study-wide results and caveats: Regarding the TCR sequencing and HLA analysis, the study admitted that a relatively small number of individuals were involved.

From blood CD8+ and CD4+ T cells, TCR beta sequences were generated. TEMRA cells were FACS-enriched, with CD8+ and CD4+ T cells isolated negatively. As concerns this clonotype: Its antigen is unknown.

Reverse transcription used roughly 0.5 to 1 ug RNA and random hexamers. immunoSEQ multiplex PCR amplified TCR beta CDR3 across 54 Vbeta, 13 Jbeta. Using its own MiXCR run on the immunoSEQ multiplex PCR reads, TCRdb lists one record per CDR3 protein. The table has 330,000 or so distinct CDR3 sequences, around nine tenths seen once. Sequenced: CD8+ T cells from PBMCs. The clonotype originates from a human donor with multiple sclerosis.

The CDR3 region is CAWSVEGGHQPQHF. In DNA form, the CDR3 reads TGTGCCTGGAGTGTTGAGGGGGGACATCAGCCCCAGCATTTT. V is TRBV30 and J is TRBJ1-5, with a weak D call TRBD1 (6 bases). The CDR3 runs 14 residues. Germline assignment: CDR1 GTSNPN and CDR2 SVGIG (reference sequence). V gave up 0 bases and J gave up 5 bases, with 11 bases separating them.